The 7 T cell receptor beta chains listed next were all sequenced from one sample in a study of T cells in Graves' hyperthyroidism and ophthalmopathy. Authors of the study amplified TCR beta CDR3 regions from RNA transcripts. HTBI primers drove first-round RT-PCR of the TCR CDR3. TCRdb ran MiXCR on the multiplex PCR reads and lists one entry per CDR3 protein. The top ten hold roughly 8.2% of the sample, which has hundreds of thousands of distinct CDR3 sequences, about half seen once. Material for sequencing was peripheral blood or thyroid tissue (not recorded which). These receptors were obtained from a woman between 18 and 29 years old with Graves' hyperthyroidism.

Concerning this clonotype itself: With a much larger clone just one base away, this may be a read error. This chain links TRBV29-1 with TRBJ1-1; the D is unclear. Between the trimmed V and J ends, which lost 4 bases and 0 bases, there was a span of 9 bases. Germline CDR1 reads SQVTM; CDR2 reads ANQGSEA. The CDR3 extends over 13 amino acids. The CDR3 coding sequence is TGCAGCGTTGTGGTGGGAATGAACACTGAAGCTTTCTTT. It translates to CSVVVGMNTEAFF. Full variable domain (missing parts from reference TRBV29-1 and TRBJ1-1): SAVISQKPSRDICQRGTSLTIQCQVDSQVTMMFWYRQQPGQSLTLIATANQGSEATYESGFVIDKFPISRPNLTFSTLTVSNMSPEDSSIYLCSVVVGMNTEAFFGQGTRLTVV.

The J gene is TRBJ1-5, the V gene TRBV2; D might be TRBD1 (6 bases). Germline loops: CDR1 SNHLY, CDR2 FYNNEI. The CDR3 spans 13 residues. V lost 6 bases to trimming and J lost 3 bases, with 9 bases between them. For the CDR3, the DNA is TGTGCCAGCAGACAGGGTATCAATCAGCCCCAGCATTTT. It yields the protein CASRQGINQPQHF.

The CDR3 nucleotides are TGTGCCACCAGTGACCCCCGATCCGGGTGGGAGACCCAGCATTTT. This sequence encodes CATSDPRSGWETQHF. The V gene is TRBV24-1, the J gene TRBJ1-5, with D uncertain. CDR1 and CDR2 from the germline V gene are KGHDR and SFDVKD. This CDR3 region has 15 residues. V lost 4 bases to trimming and J lost 11 bases, with 20 bases between them.

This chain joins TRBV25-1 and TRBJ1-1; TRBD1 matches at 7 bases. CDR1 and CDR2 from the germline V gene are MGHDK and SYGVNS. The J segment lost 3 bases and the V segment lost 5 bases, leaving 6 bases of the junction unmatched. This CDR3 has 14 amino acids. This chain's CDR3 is CASSQTGRDTEAFF. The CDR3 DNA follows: TGTGCCAGCAGTCAGACAGGGAGAGACACTGAAGCTTTCTTT.

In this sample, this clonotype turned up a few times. CDR3 sequence (DNA): TGTGCCAGCAATGGCAAGGGGACGGCCGGGGAGCTGTTTTTT. Its protein product is CASNGKGTAGELFF. This chain joins TRBV6-1 and TRBJ2-2; either TRBD1 or TRBD2 may supply D (5 bases each). This CDR3 has 14 amino acids. Germline CDR1 MNHNS, CDR2 SASEGT. V was shortened by 7 bases and J by 6 bases, with 15 bases between the two germline ends.

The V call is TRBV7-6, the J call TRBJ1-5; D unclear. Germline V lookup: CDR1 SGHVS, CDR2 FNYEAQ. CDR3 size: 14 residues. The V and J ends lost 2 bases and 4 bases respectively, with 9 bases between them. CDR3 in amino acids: CASSLLLGNQPQHF. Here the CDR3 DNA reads TGTGCCAGCAGCTTATTGCTGGGTAATCAGCCCCAGCATTTT.

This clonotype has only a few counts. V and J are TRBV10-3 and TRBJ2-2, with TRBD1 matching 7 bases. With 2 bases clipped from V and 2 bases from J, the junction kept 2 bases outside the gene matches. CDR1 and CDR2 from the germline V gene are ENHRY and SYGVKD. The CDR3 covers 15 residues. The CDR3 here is CAISEGQVNTGELFF. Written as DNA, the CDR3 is TGTGCCATCAGTGAGGGACAGGTTAACACCGGGGAGCTGTTTTTT.